This is a list of T cell receptor beta chains from one sample in a study of T cells in Graves' hyperthyroidism and ophthalmopathy. One entry per CDR3 protein results from TCRdb running MiXCR on the multiplex PCR reads. The sample lists roughly 300,000 distinct CDR3 sequences; 20% to 30% were seen once. Sequencing used blood. Receptors were obtained from a man in his forties with Graves' hyperthyroidism that later progressed to Graves' ophthalmopathy. Both conserved end residues are part of each CDR3. The D gene is left open where the match is weak. The size of a clone is reported for some rows only, either as once, few or many, or as a class for expanded clones.

TGCGCCAGCAGCTGGACAGGGCCCGGGGAGCTGTTTTTT	CASSWTGPGELFF	TRBD1	many	TRBJ2-2	TRBV5-1
TGTGCCACCAGCAGAGGGGTCTTCGGGTCACCCCTCCACTTT	CATSRGVFGSPLHF	.	.	TRBJ1-6	TRBV15
TGCAGTGCTAGATACCTTAAGGATGAGCAGTTCTTC	CSARYLKDEQFF	.	many	TRBJ2-1	TRBV20-1
.	CASSLSLRGDTEAFF	.	many	TRBJ1-1	TRBV12-3/TRBV12-4
TGTGCCAGCAGCTTAAACTTCCCGGAGACCCAGTACTTC	CASSLNFPETQYF	.	.	TRBJ2-5	TRBV11-1
TGTGCCAGCAGTCTTCCAGGGAGAGGTGACACTGAAGCTTTCTTT	CASSLPGRGDTEAFF	.	many	TRBJ1-1	TRBV6-5
TGTGCCAGCAGTAGCCTCCGGACAGGGTTCCACGAGCAGTACTTC	CASSSLRTGFHEQYF	TRBD1	.	TRBJ2-7	TRBV27
TGTGCCAGCAGTTACTCGTACACGGAAGTCTATAGCAATCAGCCCCAGCATTTT	CASSYSYTEVYSNQPQHF	.	.	TRBJ1-5	TRBV6-2/TRBV6-3
TGTGCCAGCAGTTCCCCTCAGGGGGCTTGGGGTCAGCCCCAGCATTTT	CASSSPQGAWGQPQHF	TRBD1	many	TRBJ1-5	TRBV28
TGTGCCAGCTCACCTGGTCATACAGGGAATCAGCCCCAGCATTTT	CASSPGHTGNQPQHF	.	many	TRBJ1-5	TRBV18
TGCAGCGCCCAAGGGACAAACGTCCAAGAGACCCAGTACTTC	CSAQGTNVQETQYF	.	many	TRBJ2-5	TRBV29-1
TGTGCCAGCAGCGTTGACAGGGGCTCTGGAAACACCATATATTTT	CASSVDRGSGNTIYF	TRBD1	many	TRBJ1-3	TRBV9
TGTGCCAGTGCTGTCCCTTTCTACGAGCAGTACTTC	CASAVPFYEQYF	.	.	TRBJ2-7	TRBV12-3/TRBV12-4
TGCGCCAGCAGCGAAGGTCCTCTTGGGAGAGGGGGCTTGGGAGAGACCCAGTACTTC	CASSEGPLGRGGLGETQYF	TRBD1	many	TRBJ2-5	TRBV10-1
TGTGCCAGCAGCCGAGACCGGGACAGAGGCGCTTTCTTT	CASSRDRDRGAFF	TRBD1	.	TRBJ1-1	TRBV7-3
TGCGCCAGGCCGGCCCCCCAACGGGAGACCCAGTACTTC	CARPAPQRETQYF	.	many	TRBJ2-5	TRBV10-1
TGTGCCAGCAGTTACCCGGGATGGGCAGGGACAGGGGACCTCTACGAGCAGTACTTC	CASSYPGWAGTGDLYEQYF	TRBD1	.	TRBJ2-7	TRBV6-2/TRBV6-3
TGTGCCAGCAATCGCGAGCACCCGTCGAACTACGAGCAGTACTTC	CASNREHPSNYEQYF	.	once	TRBJ2-7	TRBV6-1
TGTGCCACCAGCAGAGGGTCGGGGCTTCAGCCCCAGCATTTT	CATSRGSGLQPQHF	.	many	TRBJ1-5	TRBV15
TGCGCCAGCAGCCAAGTGACAAATAGCAATCAGCCCCAGCATTTT	CASSQVTNSNQPQHF	.	many	TRBJ1-5	TRBV4-1
TGTGCCAGCACCAACCTCGGTAGGGGTCGTAGGACTGAAGCTTTCTTT	CASTNLGRGRRTEAFF	.	many	TRBJ1-1	TRBV27
TGTGCCTGGAGTGTAGGCACAGGGTACGGCTACACCTTC	CAWSVGTGYGYTF	.	many	TRBJ1-2	TRBV30
TGCAGTGCACTCCCCGGACTAGCGGGAGGCCTGCCCTACGAGCAGTACTTC	CSALPGLAGGLPYEQYF	TRBD2	many	TRBJ2-7	TRBV20-1
TGCAGCGCGTCGCGACCGGCCACCTACGAGCAGTACTTC	CSASRPATYEQYF	.	.	TRBJ2-7	TRBV29-1
TGTGCCAGCAGTTTATCGGCGGGAGTCTGGGAGACCCAGTACTTC	CASSLSAGVWETQYF	TRBD2	.	TRBJ2-5	TRBV27
TGCGCCAGCAGCCTACCGACGGCATCGAACACCGGGGAGCTGTTTTTT	CASSLPTASNTGELFF	.	many	TRBJ2-2	TRBV5-1
TGTGCCAGCAGCGTAGAGGGGTCGCGGGAGACCCAGTACTTC	CASSVEGSRETQYF	.	many	TRBJ2-5	TRBV9
TGTGCCAGCTCACCGTACGGACAGAGCTCCTACGAGCAGTACTTC	CASSPYGQSSYEQYF	.	many	TRBJ2-7	TRBV18
TGCAGCGTGTTGACGGGCAATCAGCCCCAGCATTTT	CSVLTGNQPQHF	.	many	TRBJ1-5	TRBV29-1
TGTGCCAGCAGTGAAGCCGGGACAGTGAACACTGAAGCTTTCTTT	CASSEAGTVNTEAFF	TRBD1	.	TRBJ1-1	TRBV6-1
TGCAGTGCTATTGGGACTAGCGGGAGGGGAATGCTTGAGACCCAGTACTTC	CSAIGTSGRGMLETQYF	TRBD2	many	TRBJ2-5	TRBV20-1
TGTGCCTGGAGTACAGGGGGCGAAGAGACCCAGTACTTC	CAWSTGGEETQYF	TRBD1	.	TRBJ2-5	TRBV30
TGCAGTGCTAGTGCTAGGGGGGCCTATGGCTACACCTTC	CSASARGAYGYTF	.	many	TRBJ1-2	TRBV20-1
TGTGCCATCAGTGCTGGCCGGACAGGGGGGCCCTACGAGCAGTACTTC	CAISAGRTGGPYEQYF	TRBD1	many	TRBJ2-7	TRBV10-3
TGTGCCAGCAGGCCGTTGGGGAGCTCCTATAATTCACCCCTCCACTTT	CASRPLGSSYNSPLHF	.	many	TRBJ1-6	TRBV27
TGTGCCAGCAGCCGATATTTAGGGACAGGGGACGCATCCTACGAGCAGTACTTC	CASSRYLGTGDASYEQYF	TRBD1	many	TRBJ2-7	TRBV11-1
TGCGCCAGCAGCGGAGGTAATAACTATGGCTACACCTTC	CASSGGNNYGYTF	.	once	TRBJ1-2	TRBV5-1
TGTGCCAGCAGCCTTTTGCTGGGCCCGGGAAACTATGGCTACACCTTC	CASSLLLGPGNYGYTF	.	many	TRBJ1-2	TRBV12-3/TRBV12-4
TGCGCCAGCAGCCAATCATTTGGCTATCAAGAGACCCAGTACTTC	CASSQSFGYQETQYF	.	many	TRBJ2-5	TRBV4-3
TGTGCCAGCAGTGAAGTGCAGGGCGGGGGCTACACCTTC	CASSEVQGGGYTF	.	.	TRBJ1-2	TRBV6-1
TGCGCCAGCAGCAGGGACGGAATAGAGACCCAGTACTTC	CASSRDGIETQYF	.	many	TRBJ2-5	TRBV5-1
TGTGCCAGCGTGGGACAACTCGAAGGAGGCTACGAGCAGTACTTC	CASVGQLEGGYEQYF	.	.	TRBJ2-7	TRBV6-1
TGTGCCAGCAGCGTAGAGGGCGGGAGAAACACCGGGGAGCTGTTTTTT	CASSVEGGRNTGELFF	TRBD2	many	TRBJ2-2	TRBV9
TGCAGCGTTTTCCGGGACGGATCCTACGAGCAGTACTTC	CSVFRDGSYEQYF	.	many	TRBJ2-7	TRBV29-1
TGTGCCAGCAGTTACGAGGTAGACAGGGAAGCTTTCTTT	CASSYEVDREAFF	.	many	TRBJ1-1	TRBV6-5
TGTGCCAGCAGTGACCCCGGGACAGGGACTATCCACGAGCAGTACTTC	CASSDPGTGTIHEQYF	TRBD1	many	TRBJ2-7	TRBV25-1
TGTGCCAGCAGCGCGACAGGGCCTGGCTACACCTTC	CASSATGPGYTF	TRBD1	many	TRBJ1-2	TRBV11-3
TGTGCCAGCAGTTACATGAGATTGGGGCAAGAGACCCAGTACTTC	CASSYMRLGQETQYF	.	once	TRBJ2-5	TRBV6-2/TRBV6-3